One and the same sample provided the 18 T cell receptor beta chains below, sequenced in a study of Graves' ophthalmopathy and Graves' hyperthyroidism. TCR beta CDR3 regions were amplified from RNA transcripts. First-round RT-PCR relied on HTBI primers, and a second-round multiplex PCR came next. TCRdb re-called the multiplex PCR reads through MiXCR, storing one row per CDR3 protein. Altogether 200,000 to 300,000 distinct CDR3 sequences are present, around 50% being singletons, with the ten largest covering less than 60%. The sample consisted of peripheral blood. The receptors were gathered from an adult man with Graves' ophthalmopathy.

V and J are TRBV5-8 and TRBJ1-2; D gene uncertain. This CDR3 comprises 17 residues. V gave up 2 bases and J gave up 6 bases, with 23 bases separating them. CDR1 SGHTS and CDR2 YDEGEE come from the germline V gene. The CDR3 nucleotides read TGTGCCAGCAGCTTCGATCCCATAACAGCGCCGGGCCATGGCTACACCTTC. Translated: CASSFDPITAPGHGYTF. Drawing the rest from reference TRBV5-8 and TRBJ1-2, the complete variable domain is EAGVTQSPTHLIKTRGQQATLRCSPISGHTSVYWYQQALGLGLQFLLWYDEGEERNRGNFPPRFSGRQFPNYSSELNVNALELEDSALYLCASSFDPITAPGHGYTFGSGTRLTVV.

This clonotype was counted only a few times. CDR3 loop: CAISLTGGYEQYF. DNA of the CDR3: TGTGCCATCAGTCTGACAGGGGGCTACGAGCAGTACTTC. The chain joins TRBV10-3 to TRBJ2-7, with TRBD1 matching 9 bases. In germline, CDR1 is ENHRY, CDR2 SYGVKD. The length of the CDR3 is 13 residues. V shed 5 bases, J shed 3 bases, and the junction held 2 bases outside the gene matches.

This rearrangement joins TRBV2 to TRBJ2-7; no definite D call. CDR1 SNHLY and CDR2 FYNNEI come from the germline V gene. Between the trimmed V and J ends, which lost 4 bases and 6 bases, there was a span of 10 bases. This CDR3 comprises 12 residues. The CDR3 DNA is TGTGCCAGCAGTGCCGGACCCTGCGAGCAGTACTTC. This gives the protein CASSAGPCEQYF.

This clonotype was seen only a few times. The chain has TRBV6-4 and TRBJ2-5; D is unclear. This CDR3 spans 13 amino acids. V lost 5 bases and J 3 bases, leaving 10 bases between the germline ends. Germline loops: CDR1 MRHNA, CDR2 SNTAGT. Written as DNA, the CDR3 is TGTGCCAGCAGTCCCACACGAGAAGAGACCCAGTACTTC. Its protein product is CASSPTREETQYF.

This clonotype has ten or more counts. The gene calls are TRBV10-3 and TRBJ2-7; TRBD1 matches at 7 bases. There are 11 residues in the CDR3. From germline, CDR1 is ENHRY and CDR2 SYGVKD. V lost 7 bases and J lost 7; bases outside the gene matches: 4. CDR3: CAITIQGEQYF. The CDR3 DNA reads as TGTGCCATCACCATACAGGGGGAGCAGTACTTC.

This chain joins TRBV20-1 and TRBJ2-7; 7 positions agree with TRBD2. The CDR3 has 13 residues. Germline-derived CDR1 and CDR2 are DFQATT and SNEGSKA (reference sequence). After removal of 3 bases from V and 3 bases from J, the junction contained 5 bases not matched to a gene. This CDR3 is CSASPGGIYEQYF. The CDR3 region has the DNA TGCAGTGCTAGCCCCGGGGGGATCTACGAGCAGTACTTC.

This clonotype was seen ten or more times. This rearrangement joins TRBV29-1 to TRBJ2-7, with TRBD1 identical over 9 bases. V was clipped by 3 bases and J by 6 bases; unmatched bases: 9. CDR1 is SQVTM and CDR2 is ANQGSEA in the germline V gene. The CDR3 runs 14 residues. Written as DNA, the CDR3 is TGCAGCGTTGAGATTCAGGACAGGGGACGCGAGCAGTACTTC. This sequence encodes CSVEIQDRGREQYF.

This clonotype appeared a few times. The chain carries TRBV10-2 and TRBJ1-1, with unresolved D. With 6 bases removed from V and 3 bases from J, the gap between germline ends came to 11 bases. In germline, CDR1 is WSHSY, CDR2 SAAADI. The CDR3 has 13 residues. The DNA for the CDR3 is TGCGCCAGCAGCTTGGACGGGCACACTGAAGCTTTCTTT. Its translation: CASSLDGHTEAFF.

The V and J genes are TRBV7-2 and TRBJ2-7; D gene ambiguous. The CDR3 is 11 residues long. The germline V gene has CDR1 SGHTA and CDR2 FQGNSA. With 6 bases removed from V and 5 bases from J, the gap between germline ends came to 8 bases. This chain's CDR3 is CASSLYDEQYF. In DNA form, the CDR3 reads TGTGCCAGCAGTCTTTACGACGAGCAGTACTTC.

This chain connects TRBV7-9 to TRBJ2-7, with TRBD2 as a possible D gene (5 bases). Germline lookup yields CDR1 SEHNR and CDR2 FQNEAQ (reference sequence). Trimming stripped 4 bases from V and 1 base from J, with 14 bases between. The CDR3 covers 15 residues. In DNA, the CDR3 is TGTGCCAGCAGCTCGACCAGCGGCCTTTCCTACGAGCAGTACTTC. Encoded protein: CASSSTSGLSYEQYF.

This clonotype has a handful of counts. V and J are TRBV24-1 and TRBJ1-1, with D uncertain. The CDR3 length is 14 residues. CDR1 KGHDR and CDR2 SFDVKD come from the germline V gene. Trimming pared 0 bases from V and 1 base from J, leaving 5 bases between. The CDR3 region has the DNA TGTGCCACCAGTGATTTGCAAGGGAACACTGAAGCTTTCTTT. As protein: CATSDLQGNTEAFF.

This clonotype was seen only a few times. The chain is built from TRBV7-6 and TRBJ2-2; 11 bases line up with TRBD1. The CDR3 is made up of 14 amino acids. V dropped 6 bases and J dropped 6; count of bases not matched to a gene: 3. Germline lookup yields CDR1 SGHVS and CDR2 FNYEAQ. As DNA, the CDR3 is TGTGCCAGCAGACTGGGACAGGGGGCCGGGGAGCTGTTTTTT. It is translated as CASRLGQGAGELFF.

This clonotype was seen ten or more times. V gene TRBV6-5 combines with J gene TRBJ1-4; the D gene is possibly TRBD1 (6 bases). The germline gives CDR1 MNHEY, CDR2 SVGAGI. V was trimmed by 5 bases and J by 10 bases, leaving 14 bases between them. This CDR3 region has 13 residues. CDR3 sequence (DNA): TGTGCCAGCAGTCCATCCTTAGGGGGAAAACTGTTTTTT. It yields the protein CASSPSLGGKLFF.

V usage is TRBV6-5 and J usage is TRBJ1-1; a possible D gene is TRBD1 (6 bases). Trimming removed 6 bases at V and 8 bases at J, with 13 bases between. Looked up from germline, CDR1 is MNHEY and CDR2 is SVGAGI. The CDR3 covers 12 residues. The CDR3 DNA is TGTGCCAGCAGCCGGGGGGGCAAGGAAGCTTTCTTT. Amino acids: CASSRGGKEAFF.

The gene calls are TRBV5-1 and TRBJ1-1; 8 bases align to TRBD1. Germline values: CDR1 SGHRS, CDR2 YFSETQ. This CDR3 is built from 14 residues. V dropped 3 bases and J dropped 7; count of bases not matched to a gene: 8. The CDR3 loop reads CASSSGQGRVEAFF. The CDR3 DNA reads TGCGCCAGCAGCTCCGGACAGGGACGTGTTGAAGCTTTCTTT. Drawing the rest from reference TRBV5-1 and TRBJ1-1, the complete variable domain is KAGVTQTPRYLIKTRGQQVTLSCSPISGHRSVSWYQQTPGQGLQFLFEYFSETQRNKGNFPGRFSGRQFSNSRSEMNVSTLELGDSALYLCASSSGQGRVEAFFGQGTRLTVV.

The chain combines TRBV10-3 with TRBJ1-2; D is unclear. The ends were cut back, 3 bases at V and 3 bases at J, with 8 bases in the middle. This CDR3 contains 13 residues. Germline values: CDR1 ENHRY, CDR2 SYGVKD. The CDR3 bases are TGTGCCATCAGTGAAGTCCGCCACTATGGCTACACCTTC. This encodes CAISEVRHYGYTF.

The CDR3 region is CASSDPGANYEQYF. DNA for the CDR3: TGTGCCAGCAGCGACCCCGGGGCCAACTACGAGCAGTACTTC. This chain connects TRBV9 to TRBJ2-7; D may match TRBD1 or TRBD2 (5 bases each). This CDR3 is built from 14 residues. Germline CDR1 SGDLS, CDR2 YYNGEE. The V end was cut by 3 bases, the J end by 3 bases, with 13 bases between.

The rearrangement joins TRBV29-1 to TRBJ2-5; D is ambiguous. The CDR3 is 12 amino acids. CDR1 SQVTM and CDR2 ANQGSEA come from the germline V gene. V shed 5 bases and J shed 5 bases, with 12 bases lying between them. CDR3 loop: CSVKGRLETQYF. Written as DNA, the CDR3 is TGCAGCGTTAAGGGAAGATTGGAGACCCAGTACTTC.